Following are 11 T cell receptor beta chains from one sample sequenced in a study of patients and donors after allogeneic stem cell transplantation (dated by TCRdb to the early 2020s). Libraries were made using RT-PCR. TCRdb names NextSeq 550 as the instrument used. TCRdb reprocessing: public reads trimmed at Q25 with fastp, clones called with MiXCR, in-frame beta chains kept. Rows merge per CDR3 protein into single entries with the most common DNA and genes. Here the sample has approximately 150,000 distinct CDR3 sequences; 37% occur a single time. The ten most abundant clones make up 50% of the sample. The sample consisted of blood, either unsorted or a sorted T cell fraction (not recorded which). The receptors here all came from a human donor who was either an allogeneic HSCT recipient or a stem cell or donor lymphocyte infusion donor (not recorded which). It is not recorded whose cells these are; they may come from a transplant donor.

The chain employs TRBV28 and TRBJ1-2; D perhaps matches TRBD1 (5 bases). CDR3 size: 14 residues. CDR1 is MDHEN, CDR2 SYDVKM, per germline. The ends were cut back, 5 bases at V and 2 bases at J, with 12 bases in the middle. CDR3 bases: TGTGCCAGCAGTCAGCCACGGGGGAACTATGGCTACACCTTC. It translates to CASSQPRGNYGYTF.

This clonotype was detected ten times or more. The V and J genes are TRBV12-3 or TRBV12-4 and TRBJ1-2; possibly TRBD1 for D (5 bases). CDR3 length: 14 amino acids. V was shortened by 1 base and J by 4 bases, with 10 bases between the two germline ends. The DNA for the CDR3 is TGTGCCAGCAGTTTAGAGGGGTTTGTCTATGGCTACACCTTC. Its translation: CASSLEGFVYGYTF.

This clonotype was found a few times. This chain connects TRBV5-6 to TRBJ2-3, with TRBD2 matching 7 bases. The CDR3 extends over 14 amino acids. Germline V gives CDR1 SGHDT, CDR2 YYEEEE. V lost 4 bases to trimming and J lost 5 bases; unmatched junction nucleotides: 7. Written as DNA, the CDR3 is TGTGCCAGCAGCATCTCGGGGGGACGAGATACGCAGTATTTT. Translated, it gives CASSISGGRDTQYF. Using reference TRBV5-6 and TRBJ2-3 for the parts outside the CDR3, the full variable domain is DAGVTQSPTHLIKTRGQQVTLRCSPKSGHDTVSWYQQALGQGPQFIFQYYEEEERQRGNFPDRFSGHQFPNYSSELNVNALLLGDSALYLCASSISGGRDTQYFGPGTRLTVL.

The rearrangement links TRBV6-2 or TRBV6-3 to TRBJ1-5; 9 nucleotides align to TRBD1. The germline gives CDR1 MNHEY, CDR2 SVGEGT. The CDR3 spans 16 residues. V dropped 2 bases and J dropped 6; count of bases not matched to a gene: 8. CDR3 sequence reads: CASSYPAGQGSQPQHF. The CDR3 DNA follows: TGTGCCAGCAGTTACCCAGCGGGACAGGGAAGTCAGCCCCAGCATTTT.

The chain combines TRBV4-2 with TRBJ1-2, with D perhaps TRBD1 (5 bases). V was cut by 2 bases and J by 4 bases, with 11 bases left in between. This CDR3 region has 14 residues. The germline gives CDR1 LGHNA, CDR2 YNFKEQ. The chain's CDR3 is CASSQTGASYGYTF. The CDR3 nucleotides read TGTGCCAGCAGCCAAACTGGGGCGAGCTATGGCTACACCTTC.

The chain has TRBV7-8 and TRBJ1-6; D is unresolved. This CDR3 region has 16 residues. Trimming took 1 base from V and 7 from J, leaving 14 bases between them. CDR1 is SGHVS, CDR2 FQNEAQ, per germline. The CDR3 DNA is TGTGCCAGCAGCTTAGGGGCGGTCCGGCCCAATTCACCCCTCCACTTT. This gives the protein CASSLGAVRPNSPLHF.

V usage is TRBV5-1 and J usage is TRBJ1-6; TRBD1 might be the D (5 bases). V was clipped by 3 bases and J by 8 bases, with 15 bases between them. Germline V gene lookup returns CDR1 SGHRS and CDR2 YFSETQ. The CDR3 is 15 amino acids. CDR3 sequence (DNA): TGCGCCAGCAGCTCCGACAGTACCCGGGATTCACCCCTCCACTTT. This translates into CASSSDSTRDSPLHF.

The chain joins TRBV12-3 or TRBV12-4 to TRBJ1-5; perhaps TRBD1 as D (5 bases). Trimming shortened V by 4 bases and J by 1 base, and 11 bases separated the two germline ends. The CDR3 is 15 amino acids. The CDR3 loop is CASSYLRDSNQPQHF. The CDR3 DNA reads TGTGCCAGCAGTTATCTACGGGACAGCAATCAGCCCCAGCATTTT.

This clonotype was seen only a few times. The chain recombines TRBV5-1 with TRBJ1-1, with D perhaps matching TRBD1 (5 bases). CDR3 length: 15 amino acids. Germline CDR1 reads SGHRS; CDR2 reads YFSETQ. Trimming removed 4 bases from V and 5 bases from J, with 18 bases in between. The DNA of the CDR3 is TGCGCCAGCAGCACCTACCGGGGCGAGGGGACTGAAGCTTTCTTT. It specifies CASSTYRGEGTEAFF.

The rearrangement joins TRBV12-3 or TRBV12-4 to TRBJ1-2; no definite D call. V dropped 5 bases and J dropped 7 bases, with 20 bases sitting between them. The CDR3 totals 15 residues. The CDR3 region is CASSLSGRSLGGYTF. The CDR3 DNA follows: TGTGCCAGCAGTCTCTCCGGGCGGTCCTTGGGTGGCTACACCTTC.

The genes are TRBV5-1 and TRBJ2-5; 7 bases map to TRBD1. The CDR3 sequence is 14 residues long. Germline CDR1 SGHRS, CDR2 YFSETQ. V dropped 4 bases and J dropped 1; count of bases not matched to a gene: 4. As DNA, the CDR3 is TGCGCCAGCAGCCCCTGGGACAGCCAAGAGACCCAGTACTTC. This codes for CASSPWDSQETQYF.